The 8 T cell receptor beta chains reported below all come from one sample, sequenced in a study of cytomegalovirus exposure and HLA in healthy donors. Amplification used 60 Vbeta primers and 13 Jbeta primers. Method: immunoSEQ multiplex PCR; TCRdb's copy keeps in-frame clones and lacks some. The profile shows about 97,000 clones, 65% to 85% of them singletons. Sequenced sample: PBMCs. The receptors derive from a man between 45 and 60 years old in good health and CMV-seronegative.

The chain carries TRBV23-1 and TRBJ2-1; 11 bases match TRBD2. TRBV23-1 has ORF status, its function being uncertain. Trimming cost V 8 bases and J 9 bases; bases outside gene matches: 9. This CDR3 has 14 amino acids. CDR3 sequence: CASPTSGEQSEQFF. In nucleotides, the CDR3 is TGCGCCAGCCCGACTAGCGGGGAGCAGAGTGAGCAGTTCTTC.

The chain uses TRBV7-2 and TRBJ1-5, with 9 nucleotides matching TRBD1. This CDR3 has 15 residues. The trim removed 5 bases at V and 2 bases at J, leaving 4 bases unmatched. Looked up from germline, CDR1 is SGHTA and CDR2 is FQGNSA. The CDR3 DNA sequence: TGTGCCAGCAGCCGGGACAGGGCTGGCAATCAGCCCCAGCATTTT. It is translated as CASSRDRAGNQPQHF.

The chain carries TRBV5-6 and TRBJ2-2, with D perhaps matching TRBD2 (5 bases). The germline gives CDR1 SGHDT, CDR2 YYEEEE. The CDR3 length is 14 residues. V lost 0 bases and J lost 5, with 8 bases in between. CDR3 bases: TGTGCCAGCAGCTTGGGGACTGTGACCGGGGAGCTGTTTTTT. Translated: CASSLGTVTGELFF.

J is TRBJ1-1 and V is TRBV30; the D gene is possibly TRBD1 (6 bases). The V end was cut by 4 bases, the J end by 4 bases, with 19 bases between. In germline, CDR1 is GTSNPN, CDR2 SVGIG (reference sequence). CDR3 length: 15 amino acids. The CDR3 loop is CAWTLITGLGTEAFF. The DNA for the CDR3 is TGTGCCTGGACACTAATAACAGGGCTCGGCACTGAAGCTTTCTTT.

This clone was detected a few times. The chain recombines TRBV30 with TRBJ2-7; 9 bases match TRBD1. In germline, CDR1 is GTSNPN, CDR2 SVGIG (reference sequence). The CDR3 is 13 amino acids. Unmatched junction bases numbered 3, after V lost 3 bases and J lost 3 bases. The CDR3 DNA follows: TGTGCCTGGAGCCCGACAGGGGGCTACGAGCAGTACTTC. Amino acids: CAWSPTGGYEQYF.

This rearrangement joins TRBV2 to TRBJ1-2; D might be TRBD1 (6 bases). This CDR3 region has 14 residues. V was shortened by 5 bases and J by 7 bases, with 17 bases between the two germline ends. In germline, CDR1 is SNHLY, CDR2 FYNNEI. The DNA of the CDR3 is TGTGCCAGCAGTTCGACAGGAGCCTATAGTGGCTACACCTTC. Its translation is CASSSTGAYSGYTF. Drawing the rest from reference TRBV2 and TRBJ1-2, the complete variable domain is EPEVTQTPSHQVTQMGQEVILRCVPISNHLYFYWYRQILGQKVEFLVSFYNNEISEKSEIFDDQFSVERPDGSNFTLKIRSTKLEDSAMYFCASSSTGAYSGYTFGSGTRLTVV.

The CDR3 loop is CASRNESYGYTF. In DNA, the CDR3 is TGTGCCAGCAGGAACGAGAGCTATGGCTACACCTTC. The chain uses TRBV5-4 and TRBJ1-2; D gene unclear. Germline CDR1 and CDR2: SGHNT and YYREEE (reference sequence). V lost 5 bases to trimming and J lost 4 bases, with 9 bases between them. This CDR3 comprises 12 residues.

J is TRBJ2-3 and V is TRBV7-2; perhaps TRBD1 as D (6 bases). V was clipped by 7 bases and J by 2 bases, with 13 bases between them. Germline V gives CDR1 SGHTA, CDR2 FQGNSA. The CDR3 extends over 14 amino acids. The CDR3 region is CASKARGNTDTQYF. The CDR3 DNA reads TGTGCCAGCAAAGCGAGGGGGAACACAGATACGCAGTATTTT.